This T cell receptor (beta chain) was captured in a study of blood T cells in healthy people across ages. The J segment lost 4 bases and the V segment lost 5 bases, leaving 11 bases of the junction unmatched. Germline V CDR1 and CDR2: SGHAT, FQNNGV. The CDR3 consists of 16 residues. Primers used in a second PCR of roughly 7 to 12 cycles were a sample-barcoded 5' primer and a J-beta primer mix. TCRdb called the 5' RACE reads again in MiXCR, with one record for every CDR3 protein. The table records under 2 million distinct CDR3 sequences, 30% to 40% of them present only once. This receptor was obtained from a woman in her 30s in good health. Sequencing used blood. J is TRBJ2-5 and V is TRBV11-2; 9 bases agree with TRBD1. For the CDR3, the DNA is TGTGCCAGCAGCCCACTTACCGGGACAGGGCGAGAGACCCAGTACTTC. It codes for CASSPLTGTGRETQYF.